The T cell receptor beta chain under discussion was sequenced for a study of cytotoxic CD8 clonotypes in ibrutinib-treated CLL. Study-level background: Responses: roughly 24 partial, 2 complete; after median 68 months, about 15 stayed remitted, 12 progressed.

The CDR3 contains 14 residues. CDR1 and CDR2 (germline): PRHDT, FYEKMQ (reference sequence). V gave up 8 bases and J gave up 8 bases; unmatched junction bases: 6. TCRdb's table, derived via immunoSEQ multiplex PCR, lists solely in-frame clones and lacks some. The sample holds approximately 140,000 clones; around 90% are singletons and the top ten take 9.5% to 14%. Library input was about 2 micrograms of DNA from cryopreserved PBMCs. The clonotype originates from a human donor with chronic lymphocytic leukemia. This sample comprised PBMCs, obtained after 12 months of ibrutinib treatment. This chain joins TRBV13 and TRBJ2-1; 13 bases line up with TRBD2. CDR3: CASRTSGRAYEQFF. The CDR3 coding sequence is TGTGCCAGCCGTACTAGCGGGAGGGCCTATGAGCAGTTCTTC.